This TCR beta chain was captured in a study of shared clonotypes between healthy human individuals. Generated by immunoSEQ multiplex PCR, the TCRdb table keeps only in-frame clones and is missing some. The table includes around 2,000,000 clones, about 92% detected once. Trimming took 4 bases from V and 5 from J, leaving 16 bases between them. CDR1 SGDLS and CDR2 YYNGEE come from the germline V gene. The CDR3 contains 15 residues. Terminally differentiated effector memory CD45RA+ cells were excluded from the naive CD8 cells, which were CD45RO-negative and positively selected for CCR7. Study observations and caveats: Generally, naive subsets came out with larger estimated richness than memory subsets. The sharing of roughly 5% of naive CD4 clonotypes was seen across a handful of donors.

About this clone: Its antigen is unidentified.

This receptor was obtained from a man aged 18 to 35 in good health. Some clones in this sample may be carry-over from other donors' samples. The chain has TRBV9 and TRBJ2-1; D might be TRBD2 (6 bases). Sequenced material: naive CD8+ T cells from PBMCs. The CDR3 DNA follows: TGTGCCAGCAGCTCGGAGGGCGGTCGCAACAATGAGCAGTTCTTC. Amino acids: CASSSEGGRNNEQFF.